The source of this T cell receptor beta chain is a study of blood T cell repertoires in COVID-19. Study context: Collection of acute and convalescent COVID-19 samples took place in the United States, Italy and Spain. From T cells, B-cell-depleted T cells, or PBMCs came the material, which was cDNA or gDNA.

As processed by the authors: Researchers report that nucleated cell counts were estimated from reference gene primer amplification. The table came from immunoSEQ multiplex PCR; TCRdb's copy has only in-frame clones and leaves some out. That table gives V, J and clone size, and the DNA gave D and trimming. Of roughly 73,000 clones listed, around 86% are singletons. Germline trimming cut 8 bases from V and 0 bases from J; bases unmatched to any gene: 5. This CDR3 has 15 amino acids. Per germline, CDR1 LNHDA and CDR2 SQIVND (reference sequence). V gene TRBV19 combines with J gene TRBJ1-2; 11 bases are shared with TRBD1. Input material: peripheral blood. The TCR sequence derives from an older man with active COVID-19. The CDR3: CASGGQGAANYGYTF. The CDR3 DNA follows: TGTGCCAGTGGCGGACAGGGGGCAGCTAACTATGGCTACACCTTC. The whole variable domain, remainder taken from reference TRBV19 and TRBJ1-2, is DGGITQSPKYLFRKEGQNVTLSCEQNLNHDAMYWYRQDPGQGLRLIYYSQIVNDFQKGDIAEGYSVSREKKESFPLTVTSAQKNPTAFYLCASGGQGAANYGYTFGSGTRLTVV.